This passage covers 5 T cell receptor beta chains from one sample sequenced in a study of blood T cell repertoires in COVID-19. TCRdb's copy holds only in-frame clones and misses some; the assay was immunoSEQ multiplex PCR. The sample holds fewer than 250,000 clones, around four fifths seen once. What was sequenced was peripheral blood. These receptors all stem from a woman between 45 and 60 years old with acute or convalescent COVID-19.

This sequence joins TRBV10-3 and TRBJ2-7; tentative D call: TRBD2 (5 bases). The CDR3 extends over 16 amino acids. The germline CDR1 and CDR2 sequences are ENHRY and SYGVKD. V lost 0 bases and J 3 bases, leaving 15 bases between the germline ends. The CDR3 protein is CAISESAPDFFYEQYF. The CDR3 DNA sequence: TGTGCCATCAGTGAGTCTGCCCCGGACTTTTTCTACGAGCAGTACTTC.

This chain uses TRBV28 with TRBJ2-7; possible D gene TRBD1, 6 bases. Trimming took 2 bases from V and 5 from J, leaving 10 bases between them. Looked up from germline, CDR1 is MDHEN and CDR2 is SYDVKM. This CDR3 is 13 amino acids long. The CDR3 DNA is TGTGCCAGCAGTTTAAATTACAGGGACGAGCAGTACTTC. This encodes CASSLNYRDEQYF.

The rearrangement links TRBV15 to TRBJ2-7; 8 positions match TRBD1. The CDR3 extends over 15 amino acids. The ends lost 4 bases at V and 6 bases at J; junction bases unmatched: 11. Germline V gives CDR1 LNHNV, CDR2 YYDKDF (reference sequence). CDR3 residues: CATSNDRGWGLEQYF. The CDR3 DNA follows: TGTGCCACCAGCAACGACAGGGGATGGGGGCTCGAGCAGTACTTC.

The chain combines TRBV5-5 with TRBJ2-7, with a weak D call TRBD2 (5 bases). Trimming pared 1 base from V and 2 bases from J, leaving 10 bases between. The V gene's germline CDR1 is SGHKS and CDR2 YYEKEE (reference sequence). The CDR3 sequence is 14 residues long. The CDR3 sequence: CASSLLGGPYEQYF. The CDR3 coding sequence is TGTGCCAGCAGCTTGTTGGGCGGGCCCTACGAGCAGTACTTC.

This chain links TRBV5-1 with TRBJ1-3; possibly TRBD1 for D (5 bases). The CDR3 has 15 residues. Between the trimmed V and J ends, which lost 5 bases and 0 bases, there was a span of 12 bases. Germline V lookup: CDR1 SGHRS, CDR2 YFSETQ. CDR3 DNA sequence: TGCGCCAGCAGAGGGGCCGAAGCCTCTGGAAACACCATATATTTT. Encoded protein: CASRGAEASGNTIYF.